This T cell receptor (beta chain) is from a study of blood T cell repertoires in COVID-19. Original methodology: How many nucleated cells were present was estimated from reference gene primer amplification. This table comes from immunoSEQ multiplex PCR, and its TCRdb copy is limited to in-frame clones, with some not included. V and J calls plus clone size are reproduced from that table; the DNA served to infer D and trimming. The data contain about 210,000 clones, more than 65% of them singletons. The source is a man aged 40-55 years who had recovered from COVID-19. Sequencing was done on a sample of peripheral blood.

DNA for the CDR3: TGTGCCAGCTCACCAACCGGGGGGAGCTCCTACGAGCAGTACTTC. It translates to CASSPTGGSSYEQYF. V is TRBV18 and J is TRBJ2-7; 7 nucleotides line up with TRBD2. J was trimmed by 0 bases and V by 2 bases; bases with no gene match: 4. The CDR3 totals 15 residues. Germline V gene sequence: CDR1 KGHSH, CDR2 LQKENI. Full variable domain (missing parts from reference TRBV18 and TRBJ2-7): NAGVMQNPRHLVRRRGQEARLRCSPMKGHSHVYWYRQLPEEGLKFMVYLQKENIIDESGMPKERFSAEFPKEGPSILRIQQVVRGDSAAYFCASSPTGGSSYEQYFGPGTRLTVT.